This T cell receptor (beta chain) was identified during a study of radiotherapy plus CTLA-4 blockade in lung cancer. The overall study: With 31% of patients having disease control, objective responses were seen in approximately 18%. Overall study results and limits: Researchers report tumor-derived TCR clones expanding in blood after radiotherapy plus ipilimumab.

Measured with immunoSEQ multiplex PCR; TCRdb has only the in-frame clones, and not every one. Counted here are around 41,000 clones, 65% to 75% occurring once; the ten biggest clones make up more than 20%. On this clone itself: Antigen specificity is unknown.

This TCR derives from a human donor with non-small cell lung cancer who had a partial response to radiotherapy plus ipilimumab. This specimen was peripheral blood, taken from a patient treated with radiotherapy plus ipilimumab.

The CDR3 sequence: CASSPHRDEQFF. The CDR3, as DNA: TGTGCCAGCAGTCCCCACCGCGATGAGCAGTTCTTC. This chain joins TRBV6-6 and TRBJ2-1; no clear D gene. Germline V lookup: CDR1 MNHNY, CDR2 SVGAGI (reference sequence). Trimming removed 5 bases at V and 8 bases at J, with 10 bases between. This CDR3 is 12 amino acids long.